Listed here is a single T cell receptor (beta chain). What it binds is not known. Using immunoSEQ multiplex PCR, the repertoire was profiled, and TCRdb retains in-frame clones only, with some absent. In the table there are 150,000 to 200,000 clones, less than 95% of which are singletons. The data are from a study of T cell responses to AZD1222 COVID-19 vaccine. Germline values: CDR1 MDHEN, CDR2 SYDVKM. Trimming took off 5 bases at V and 2 bases at J, with 13 bases between the two ends. The CDR3 is 14 amino acids. Points from the study as a whole: Researchers took repertoire samples only after the peak T cell response had come. The donor group comprised mostly white British people and more females; the analysis possibly underestimated clonal diversity. At baseline, just a handful of AZD1222 recipients tested seropositive.

The specimen was peripheral blood, collected 28 days after the second AZD1222 dose. The chain carries TRBV28 and TRBJ2-7, with a tentative D call TRBD1 (5 bases). The sequence was obtained from an adult who received the AZD1222 COVID-19 vaccine. The CDR3, as DNA: TGTGCCAGCAGTAAAGCGACAGTTCCCTACGAGCAGTACTTC. Protein product: CASSKATVPYEQYF.